This entry lists 29 T cell receptor beta chains sequenced from one sample in a study of blood T cells in healthy people across ages. The use of a sample-barcoded 5' primer and a J-beta primer mix characterized a second PCR of about 6 to 11 cycles. TCRdb independently ran MiXCR on the 5' RACE reads; one entry per CDR3 protein. The sample consists of around 800,000 distinct CDR3 sequences, about 62% of them appearing once. The material sequenced was blood. The receptors shown here come from a man aged 25-40 years in good health.

This chain links TRBV7-2 with TRBJ2-3, with 8 bases that match TRBD2. The trim removed 2 bases at V and 7 bases at J, leaving 8 bases unmatched. The germline CDR1 and CDR2 sequences are SGHTA and FQGNSA. The CDR3 has 15 amino acids. The CDR3 spells CASSLHGGELNTQYF. CDR3 coding DNA: TGTGCCAGCAGCTTACACGGGGGGGAATTAAATACGCAGTATTTT.

V usage is TRBV5-1 and J usage is TRBJ2-5; D is possibly TRBD1 (6 bases). This CDR3 comprises 16 residues. The ends were cut back, 4 bases at V and 0 bases at J, with 16 bases in the middle. Germline loops: CDR1 SGHRS, CDR2 YFSETQ. The CDR3 DNA follows: TGCGCCAGCAGCGTTGCAGCCGACAGGCACCAAGAGACCCAGTACTTC. It codes for CASSVAADRHQETQYF. Together with reference TRBV5-1 and TRBJ2-5, the CDR3 gives the full variable domain: KAGVTQTPRYLIKTRGQQVTLSCSPISGHRSVSWYQQTPGQGLQFLFEYFSETQRNKGNFPGRFSGRQFSNSRSEMNVSTLELGDSALYLCASSVAADRHQETQYFGPGTRLLVL.

The table lists this clonotype with a few counts. The chain couples TRBV27 to TRBJ2-1, with D unclear. Between the trimmed V and J ends, which lost 3 bases and 6 bases, there was a span of 9 bases. The germline gives CDR1 MNHEY, CDR2 SMNVEV (reference sequence). This CDR3 comprises 13 residues. CDR3 sequence reads: CASSFRRFNEQFF. CDR3 nucleotide sequence: TGTGCCAGCAGTTTCAGGCGTTTCAATGAGCAGTTCTTC.

The V call is TRBV7-3, the J call TRBJ2-5, with 10 bases matching TRBD1. V dropped 4 bases and J dropped 7; count of bases not matched to a gene: 12. Germline lookup yields CDR1 SGHTA and CDR2 FQGTGA. The CDR3 extends over 16 amino acids. The CDR3 reads CASSSEPGQGIGTQYF. CDR3 sequence (DNA): TGTGCCAGCAGCTCTGAACCGGGACAGGGGATCGGGACCCAGTACTTC.

The chain has TRBV7-3 and TRBJ2-3, with unresolved D. Trimming removed 5 bases from V and 7 bases from J, with 19 bases in between. Germline lookup yields CDR1 SGHTA and CDR2 FQGTGA. The CDR3 runs 15 residues. The DNA of the CDR3 is TGTGCCAGCAGCCCCCCCGGTTCATACGTACATACGCAGTATTTT. It encodes CASSPPGSYVHTQYF.

This chain connects TRBV4-2 to TRBJ2-5, with TRBD2 identical over 7 bases. Germline V gene lookup returns CDR1 LGHNA and CDR2 YNFKEQ. The J segment lost 5 bases and the V segment lost 3 bases, leaving 6 bases of the junction unmatched. This CDR3 has 14 residues. CDR3 sequence (DNA): TGTGCCAGCAGCCAGGGAGGGGATCCGGAGACCCAGTACTTC. It is translated as CASSQGGDPETQYF.

The chain joins TRBV20-1 to TRBJ1-2; 8 bases line up with TRBD1. After removal of 6 bases from V and 5 bases from J, the junction contained 11 bases not matched to a gene. This CDR3 has 14 residues. Germline values: CDR1 DFQATT, CDR2 SNEGSKA (reference sequence). Here the CDR3 DNA reads TGCAGTGCCACCGGTGACAGGGGAGGGTATGGCTACACCTTC. It yields the protein CSATGDRGGYGYTF.

In its sample, this clonotype was seen a few times. Germline and junction disagree at one end, which may indicate a read error. The chain has TRBV6-5 and TRBJ2-7, with D possibly matching TRBD2 (6 bases). The CDR3 sequence is 15 residues long. Per the germline V gene, CDR1 is MNHEY and CDR2 is SVGAGI. CDR3 residues: CASSIPSGASYEQYF. CDR3 DNA sequence: TGTGCCAGCAGCATCCCCTCGGGAGCCTCCTATGAGCAGTACTTC.

The sample holds one count of this clonotype. This chain links TRBV2 with TRBJ1-1, with D tentatively TRBD1 (5 bases). The V end lost 9 bases, the J end lost 0 bases, and 11 bases lay between the germline ends. The CDR3 has 13 residues. CDR1 and CDR2 (germline): SNHLY, FYNNEI. The CDR3 DNA sequence: TGTGCCAGTCCCCGGGACCTGAACACTGAAGCTTTCTTT. It yields the protein CASPRDLNTEAFF.

CDR3 coding DNA: TGTGCCAGCAGCCAAGAAGCGGGGAGGAAAGATACGCAGTATTTT. It yields the protein CASSQEAGRKDTQYF. The V call is TRBV3-1, the J call TRBJ2-3; 7 bases fit TRBD2. Germline CDR1 LGHDT, CDR2 YNNKEL (reference sequence). V lost 0 bases to trimming and J lost 5 bases; unmatched junction nucleotides: 5. The CDR3 length is 15 residues.

The V gene is TRBV4-3, the J gene TRBJ2-1; D perhaps matches TRBD2 (7 bases). The length of the CDR3 is 15 residues. Trimming removed 0 bases from V and 8 bases from J, with 14 bases in between. Germline CDR1 and CDR2: LGHNA and YSLEER. The CDR3 sequence: CASSQDRWEGDEQFF. The CDR3 DNA is TGCGCCAGCAGCCAAGATCGGTGGGAGGGGGATGAGCAGTTCTTC.

This clonotype has ten or more counts. The V and J genes are TRBV20-1 and TRBJ2-3; 9 bases match TRBD2. The CDR3 spans 18 residues. Germline V CDR1 and CDR2: DFQATT, SNEGSKA (reference sequence). V lost 1 base, J lost 6 bases, and 17 bases stayed unmatched. The DNA of the CDR3 is TGCAGTGCTAGAGTTATCATGATGGCGGGGGGGCCATCTGATACGCAGTATTTT. This sequence encodes CSARVIMMAGGPSDTQYF.

This clonotype was counted a few times. This rearrangement joins TRBV12-3 or TRBV12-4 to TRBJ1-2; D gene unclear. There are 14 residues in the CDR3. The V gene lost 6 bases and the J gene lost 4 bases, with 15 bases spanning the gap. DNA for the CDR3: TGTGCCAGCAGCTCTCATCGGGGTGTCTATGGCTACACCTTC. It translates to CASSSHRGVYGYTF.

For the CDR3, the DNA is TGTGCCAGCAGTGAACAGCGGGGAGCGAACACCGGGGAGCTGTTTTTT. Residues: CASSEQRGANTGELFF. The rearrangement joins TRBV2 to TRBJ2-2; 7 bases fit TRBD2. V shed 2 bases and J 0 bases; nucleotides not matched to a gene: 3. The CDR3 is 16 amino acids. Germline CDR1 reads SNHLY; CDR2 reads FYNNEI.

This chain uses TRBV5-6 with TRBJ1-2, with D tentatively TRBD1 (5 bases). CDR1 and CDR2 from the germline V gene are SGHDT and YYEEEE. The CDR3 length is 15 residues. V was cut by 1 base and J by 4 bases, with 14 bases left in between. The chain's CDR3 is CASSLRQTSPYGYTF. CDR3 in DNA: TGTGCCAGCAGCTTGAGACAGACGAGCCCCTATGGCTACACCTTC.

This clonotype came up a few times. CDR3 residues: CASSFDGRTQYF. The CDR3, as DNA: TGTGCCAGCAGTTTTGATGGAAGGACGCAGTATTTT. The V gene is TRBV12-3 or TRBV12-4, the J gene TRBJ2-3; D remains unclear. Trimming pared 3 bases from V and 9 bases from J, leaving 10 bases between. The CDR3 consists of 12 residues.

This sequence joins TRBV10-3 and TRBJ2-4; the match to TRBD2 covers 7 bases. The J call may be in error: the DNA end matches TRBJ2-7 better. The V gene's germline CDR1 is ENHRY and CDR2 SYGVKD. The CDR3 sequence is 14 residues long. CDR3 DNA sequence: TGTGCCATCAGTGGGGCTAGCGGAAACTACGAGCAGTACTTC. Its translation: CAISGASGNYEQYF.

For this clonotype: The germline gene is not matched at one end of the junction; a read error may be the cause. This chain joins TRBV29-1 and TRBJ2-7; TRBD2 aligns across 7 bases. The CDR3 contains 14 residues. Germline CDR1 reads SQVTM; CDR2 reads ANQGSEA. CDR3 DNA sequence: TGCTGCGTTCTCCGGCCTAGCGGTACCTACGAGCAGTACTTC. Amino acids: CCVLRPSGTYEQYF.

The chain has TRBV9 and TRBJ2-1; 7 bases are a match to TRBD2. Germline CDR1 and CDR2: SGDLS and YYNGEE. J was trimmed by 6 bases and V by 4 bases; bases with no gene match: 7. The CDR3 is 14 residues long. CDR3 coding DNA: TGTGCCAGCAGCTTTGGACTAGGTAGCAATGAGCAGTTCTTC. Encoded protein: CASSFGLGSNEQFF.

This clonotype showed up just a few times. The rearrangement joins TRBV4-3 to TRBJ2-1; D is unclear. CDR1 is LGHNA and CDR2 is YSLEER in the germline V gene. The CDR3 extends over 14 amino acids. Trimming took 1 base from V and 5 from J, leaving 9 bases between them. The CDR3 region has the DNA TGCGCCAGCAGCCAAGTCCAATCAAACAATGAGCAGTTCTTC. Translation: CASSQVQSNNEQFF.

The chain is built from TRBV20-1 and TRBJ2-7; D may match TRBD1 or TRBD2 (6 bases each). Germline V gene sequence: CDR1 DFQATT, CDR2 SNEGSKA (reference sequence). The CDR3 loop spans 12 amino acids. Between the trimmed V and J ends, which lost 1 base and 7 bases, there was a span of 11 bases. DNA of the CDR3: TGCAGTGCTAGAGCGGGGGCAGGGGAGCAGTACTTC. It is translated as CSARAGAGEQYF.

V is TRBV6-5 and J is TRBJ2-6, with D unclear. V was trimmed by 2 bases and J by 0 bases, leaving 8 bases between them. CDR1 is MNHEY, CDR2 SVGAGI, per germline. This CDR3 contains 16 residues. CDR3 region: CASSYASGSGANVLTF. CDR3 nucleotide sequence: TGTGCCAGCAGTTACGCCTCCGGCTCTGGGGCCAACGTCCTGACTTTC.

This clonotype was picked up a small number of times. V is TRBV5-1 and J is TRBJ2-5; D remains unclear. CDR1 is SGHRS and CDR2 is YFSETQ in the germline V gene. This CDR3 is built from 13 residues. Trimming shortened V by 0 bases and J by 2 bases, and 5 bases separated the two germline ends. CDR3 sequence: CASSLVQQETQYF. The CDR3 nucleotides are TGCGCCAGCAGCTTGGTGCAGCAAGAGACCCAGTACTTC.

The chain couples TRBV6-2 or TRBV6-3 to TRBJ2-3; perhaps D is TRBD1 or TRBD2 (5 bases each). This CDR3 has 15 amino acids. The germline V gene has CDR1 MNHEY and CDR2 SVGEGT. The V end was cut by 5 bases, the J end by 0 bases, with 12 bases between. The CDR3 loop is CASSPIRDSTDTQYF. The CDR3 DNA follows: TGTGCCAGCAGTCCTATCCGGGACAGCACAGATACGCAGTATTTT.

The chain joins TRBV6-1 to TRBJ2-1; 12 bases are shared with TRBD2. Germline values: CDR1 MNHNS, CDR2 SASEGT. The trim removed 4 bases at V and 7 bases at J, leaving 8 bases unmatched. CDR3 length: 16 amino acids. The CDR3 sequence is CASSGGTSGGSNEQFF. CDR3 sequence (DNA): TGTGCCAGCAGTGGTGGAACTAGCGGGGGGTCAAATGAGCAGTTCTTC.

This clonotype was seen more than once but under ten times. This rearrangement joins TRBV9 to TRBJ1-1; unclear D gene. This CDR3 has 12 residues. CDR1 is SGDLS and CDR2 is YYNGEE in the germline V gene. Trimming pared 8 bases from V and 0 bases from J, leaving 8 bases between. The chain's CDR3 is CARGRMNTEAFF. The CDR3 DNA reads as TGTGCCAGAGGACGGATGAACACTGAAGCTTTCTTT.

This clonotype was seen more than once but under ten times. The genes are TRBV4-3 and TRBJ2-7; D is undetermined. Trimming removed 1 base from V and 0 bases from J, with 10 bases in between. Germline CDR1 reads LGHNA; CDR2 reads YSLEER. This CDR3 spans 15 amino acids. CDR3 amino acids: CASSQGATISYEQYF. CDR3 DNA: TGCGCCAGCAGCCAAGGGGCCACCATCTCCTACGAGCAGTACTTC.

V gene TRBV29-1 combines with J gene TRBJ1-2; D is possibly TRBD1 (5 bases). The length of the CDR3 is 13 residues. V was pared by 0 bases and J by 8 bases, with 13 bases between. Germline values: CDR1 SQVTM, CDR2 ANQGSEA. The CDR3 sequence: CSVEDVGVWGYTF. CDR3 nucleotide sequence: TGCAGCGTTGAAGACGTGGGGGTCTGGGGCTACACCTTC. Full variable domain (rest looked up from reference TRBV29-1 and TRBJ1-2): SAVISQKPSRDICQRGTSLTIQCQVDSQVTMMFWYRQQPGQSLTLIATANQGSEATYESGFVIDKFPISRPNLTFSTLTVSNMSPEDSSIYLCSVEDVGVWGYTFGSGTRLTVV.

This sequence joins TRBV15 and TRBJ2-5; D is uncertain. CDR1 and CDR2 from the germline V gene are LNHNV and YYDKDF (reference sequence). V lost 0 bases to trimming and J lost 1 base, with 9 bases between them. The CDR3 is made up of 15 amino acids. CDR3 DNA sequence: TGTGCCACCAGCAGAGATCTTCAGATCCAAGAGACCCAGTACTTC. It specifies CATSRDLQIQETQYF.